This TCR beta chain was recovered during a study of blood T cell repertoires in COVID-19. Assay used: immunoSEQ multiplex PCR; TCRdb lists only in-frame clones, some missing. The sample lists 380,000 or so clones; roughly 90% were seen once. Per the germline V gene, CDR1 is KGHSH and CDR2 is LQKENI. The V and J ends lost 5 bases and 3 bases, in that order; junction bases with no gene match: 4. This CDR3 has 15 amino acids. The receptor was isolated from a woman aged 25 to 45 with acute COVID-19. The chain combines TRBV18 with TRBJ1-4; 9 positions match TRBD1. The sequencing input was PBMCs or T cells enriched from blood (not recorded which). The CDR3 region is CASSSWTGANEKLFF. CDR3 DNA sequence: TGTGCCAGCTCATCATGGACAGGGGCTAATGAAAAACTGTTTTTT.